This note documents a single T cell receptor beta chain sequence. Its target is not known. The entry originates in a study of OX40 agonist ivuxolimab in advanced cancers. About the research overall: Therapy given before enrollment (anti-PD-1, anti-PD-L1 or anti-CTLA-4) was allowed, and around 44% had some.

CDR1 and CDR2 from the germline V gene are GTSNPN and SVGIG (reference sequence). This CDR3 region has 14 residues. Losses at the gene ends were 7 bases for V and 3 bases for J; bases not matched to a gene: 9. The study, taken as a whole, reports: Mean expanded clone counts were higher in CD8+ than CD4+ T cells. The authors did not determine the antigen specificity of the expanded peripheral T cells. Clones of CD4+ and CD8+ blood T cells grew by week 6 at doses of 0.1 to 3.0 mg/kg.

Generated by immunoSEQ multiplex PCR, the TCRdb table keeps only in-frame clones and is missing some. This table has tens of thousands of clones, 80% to 95% appearing once. The V gene is TRBV30, the J gene TRBJ1-1, with TRBD1 matching 9 bases. Material: CD4+ or CD8+ T cells sorted from blood, obtained in a trial of the OX40 agonist ivuxolimab. This clonotype originated in an adult with an advanced solid tumor such as melanoma, head and neck, liver or kidney cancer. The chain's CDR3 is CAYPGTGSDTEAFF. CDR3 in DNA: TGTGCCTACCCGGGGACAGGGTCGGACACTGAAGCTTTCTTT.